The 2 T cell receptor beta chains given below trace back to one sample, sequenced in a study of T cells expressing NK-cell markers. TCRdb reanalyzed the 5' RACE reads and collapses them to one entry per CDR3 protein, without DNA. The sample totals some 460,000 distinct CDR3 sequences. What was sequenced was blood T cells: a sorted CD56 or NKG2C T cell subset, CD4+ or CD8+ T cells, or bulk PBMC T cells (not recorded which). The receptors come from a woman aged 45-65 years in good health.

V usage is TRBV10-3 and J usage is TRBJ2-2. CDR1 and CDR2 from the germline V gene are ENHRY and SYGVKD. The CDR3 spans 16 residues. CDR3: CAISEGLAANTGELFF.

The chain uses TRBV7-9 and TRBJ2-3. From germline, CDR1 is SEHNR and CDR2 FQNEAQ (reference sequence). CDR3 length: 15 residues. CDR3 residues: CASSRKASFTDTQYF.